Presented here are 3 T cell receptor beta chains from one specimen sequenced in a study of cytomegalovirus exposure and HLA in healthy donors. Researchers ran the PCR with 60 Vbeta and 13 Jbeta primers. Clones were sequenced by immunoSEQ multiplex PCR, and TCRdb holds only the in-frame ones, with some missing. The table has about 210,000 clones, roughly 82% seen once. Sequences were obtained from PBMCs. The receptors stem from a man aged 35 to 55 in good health and CMV-seropositive.

This chain links TRBV29-1 with TRBJ1-2; D might be TRBD1 (5 bases). Germline CDR1 and CDR2: SQVTM and ANQGSEA. The germline V and J ends were trimmed by 7 bases and 4 bases, with 13 bases remaining between them. The CDR3 is made up of 12 amino acids. The DNA for the CDR3 is TGCAGCGCTGAGGGGCAGTTCTATGGCTACACCTTC. Its translation: CSAEGQFYGYTF.

The chain links TRBV5-6 to TRBJ2-5; no clear D gene. The J call is uncertain, as TRBJ2-7 better fits the DNA end. This CDR3 contains 12 residues. From germline, CDR1 is SGHDT and CDR2 YYEEEE. The CDR3 protein is CASSLDRYEQYF. The CDR3 DNA reads as TGTGCCAGCAGCCTAGACCGCTACGAGCAGTACTTC.

The J gene is TRBJ2-3, the V gene TRBV9; D is undetermined. V shed 5 bases and J shed 0 bases, with 7 bases lying between them. The V gene's germline CDR1 is SGDLS and CDR2 YYNGEE. CDR3 length equals 13 residues. As DNA, the CDR3 is TGTGCCAGCAGTGCGACTAGCACAGATACGCAGTATTTT. Its translation is CASSATSTDTQYF. Full variable domain (missing parts from reference TRBV9 and TRBJ2-3): DSGVTQTPKHLITATGQRVTLRCSPRSGDLSVYWYQQSLDQGLQFLIQYYNGEERAKGNILERFSAQQFPDLHSELNLSSLELGDSALYFCASSATSTDTQYFGPGTRLTVL.